Below are 2 T cell receptor beta chains sequenced from a single sample in a study of blood T cell repertoires in COVID-19. TCRdb's table, derived via immunoSEQ multiplex PCR, lists solely in-frame clones and lacks some. The data hold approximately 170,000 clones, with roughly 80% observed a single time. Sequencing input: peripheral blood. The receptors here all came from a human donor with acute or convalescent COVID-19. The donor label of this sample is uncertain.

The V gene is TRBV6-5, the J gene TRBJ2-3; 11 nucleotides match TRBD2. V gave up 10 bases and J gave up 4 bases; unmatched junction bases: 7. Germline values: CDR1 MNHEY, CDR2 SVGAGI. The CDR3 totals 14 residues. CDR3: CATNSGGAADTQYF. The DNA of the CDR3 is TGTGCCACCAATAGCGGGGGGGCCGCAGATACGCAGTATTTT.

The chain recombines TRBV6-4 with TRBJ2-1; 14 nucleotides line up with TRBD2. Germline V gene lookup returns CDR1 MRHNA and CDR2 SNTAGT. With 0 bases clipped from V and 8 bases from J, the junction kept 3 bases outside the gene matches. There are 16 residues in the CDR3. Written as DNA, the CDR3 is TGTGCCAGCAGTGACTCGACTAGCGGGGGGGCTCATGAGCAGTTCTTC. It yields the protein CASSDSTSGGAHEQFF.